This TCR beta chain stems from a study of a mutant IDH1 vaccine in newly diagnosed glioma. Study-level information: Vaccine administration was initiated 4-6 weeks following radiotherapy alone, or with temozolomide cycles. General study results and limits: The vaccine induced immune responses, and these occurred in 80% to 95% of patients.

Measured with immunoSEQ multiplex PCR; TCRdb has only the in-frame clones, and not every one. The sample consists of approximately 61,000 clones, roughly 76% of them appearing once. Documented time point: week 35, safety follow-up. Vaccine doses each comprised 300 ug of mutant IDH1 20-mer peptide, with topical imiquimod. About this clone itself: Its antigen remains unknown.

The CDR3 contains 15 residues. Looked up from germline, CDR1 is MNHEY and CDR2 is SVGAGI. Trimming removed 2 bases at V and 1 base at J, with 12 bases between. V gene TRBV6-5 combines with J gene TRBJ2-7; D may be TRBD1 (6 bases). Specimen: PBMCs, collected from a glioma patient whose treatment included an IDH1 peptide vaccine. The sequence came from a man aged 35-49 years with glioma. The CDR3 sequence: CASSYMGAKSYEQYF. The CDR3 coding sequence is TGTGCCAGCAGTTACATGGGGGCTAAATCCTACGAGCAGTACTTC.